This T cell receptor beta chain comes out of a study of blood T cells in healthy people across ages. Study summary: Roughly one uniquely barcoded beta molecule per two T cells was captured. Study-wide results and caveats: With age, beta diversity per million T cells declined roughly linearly, significantly by approximately 41.

This clonotype showed up just a few times. Its specificity is unknown. PCR was performed a second time for about 7 to 11 cycles using a sample-barcoded 5' primer and a J-beta primer mix. Each cDNA molecule carried a tag from a template-switch adaptor that contained 12 random nucleotides. A single record per CDR3 protein comes from TCRdb applying MiXCR to the 5' RACE reads. The sample lists 700,000 or so distinct CDR3 sequences, 20% to 25% occurring once. The draw of peripheral blood yielded roughly 9.1 milliliters from each donor. Sequenced: blood. This receptor was obtained from a man between 65 and 85 years old in good health.

CDR3 bases: TGTGCCAGCAGCTTAGAGATAGGGAGTTACAATGAGCAGTTCTTC. This translates into CASSLEIGSYNEQFF. The V and J genes are TRBV7-8 and TRBJ2-1, with D possibly matching TRBD2 (5 bases). Germline V gene sequence: CDR1 SGHVS, CDR2 FQNEAQ. The CDR3 has 15 amino acids. Trimming left V 1 base short and J 4 bases short, with 11 bases between.